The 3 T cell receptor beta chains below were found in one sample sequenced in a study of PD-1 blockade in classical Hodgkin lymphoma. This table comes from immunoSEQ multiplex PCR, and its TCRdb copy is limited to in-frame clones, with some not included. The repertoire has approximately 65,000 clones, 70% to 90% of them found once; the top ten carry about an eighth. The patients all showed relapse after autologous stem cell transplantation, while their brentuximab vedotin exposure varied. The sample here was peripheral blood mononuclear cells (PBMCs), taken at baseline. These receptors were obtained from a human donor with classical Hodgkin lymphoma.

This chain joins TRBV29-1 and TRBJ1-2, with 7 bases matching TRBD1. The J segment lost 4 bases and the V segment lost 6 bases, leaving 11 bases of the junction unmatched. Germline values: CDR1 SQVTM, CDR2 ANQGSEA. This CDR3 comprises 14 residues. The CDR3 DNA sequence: TGCAGCGTCGAGACAGGGATGTCTGCCTATGGCTACACCTTC. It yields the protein CSVETGMSAYGYTF.

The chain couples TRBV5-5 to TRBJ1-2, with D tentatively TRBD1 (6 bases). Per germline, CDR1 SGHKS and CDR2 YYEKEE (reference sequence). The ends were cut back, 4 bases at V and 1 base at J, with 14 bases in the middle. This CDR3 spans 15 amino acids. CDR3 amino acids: CASSRRDNYNYGYTF. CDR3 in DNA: TGTGCCAGCAGCCGCCGGGACAACTATAACTATGGCTACACCTTC.

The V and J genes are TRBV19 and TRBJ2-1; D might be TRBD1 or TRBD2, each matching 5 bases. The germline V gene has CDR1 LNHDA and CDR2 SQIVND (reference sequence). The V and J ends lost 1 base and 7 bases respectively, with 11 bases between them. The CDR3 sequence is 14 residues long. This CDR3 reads CASSIGGQGNEQFF. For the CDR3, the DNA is TGTGCCAGTAGTATAGGCGGGCAGGGTAATGAGCAGTTCTTC.